This T cell receptor (beta chain) was documented in a study of shared clonotypes between healthy human individuals (dated by TCRdb to the early 2020s). Study-wide context: The cohort comprised a couple of women and a few men aged 18 to 49 years. Between about 0.85 and 8.9 billion PBMCs per donor were obtained by leukapheresis. To estimate repertoire size and how much clonotype sharing occurs between individuals, the study deeply sequenced the blood TCR repertoires of five or six healthy adults. Per donor, three plates each were used for CD4 naive and CD4 memory, two for CD8 naive, and one for CD8 memory. Libraries were prepared and TCR repertoires were sequenced by different laboratories using diverse techniques, in order to increase sequencing depth and limit assay-specific biases. Paper-wide results and their limitations: Pairwise subsampling led to the expectation that sequencing depth would affect the degree of clonotype sharing among donors. Because the study included only a small number of donors, the genetic and exposure-history diversity represented was limited. When several donors were compared, the shared fraction of clonotypes was around 5% for naive CD4, over 3% for naive CD8, 2.3% for memory CD4, and roughly 0.43% for memory CD8. Naive subsets generally had larger estimated clonotype richness than memory subsets. Compared with non-shared clonotypes, the clonotypes found in all four sorted-subset donors had higher generation probabilities. Only blood was sampled, and tissue TCR repertoires likely differ from those in blood. Even with the large sequencing depth, rarefaction of the sorted-subset datasets indicated that sequencing was incomplete.

The donors were healthy, HIV-negative adults with no recently reported acute infections or vaccinations. Only Caucasian adults living in Nashville, Tennessee, USA were represented among the donors. Magnetic negative selection was used to enrich CD4+ T cells, after which naive cells were positively selected on CD45RA and the negative fraction became the memory subset. Blood was collected by leukapheresis, and PBMCs were isolated by Ficoll-Histopaque density gradient centrifugation and then cryopreserved in liquid nitrogen vapor phase. Purity and quantity of every magnetically sorted T cell population were checked by analytical flow cytometry. Genomic DNA was isolated from each sorted fraction and quantified by UV absorbance on a Nanodrop 2000c. CDR1 and CDR2 were assigned from the germline V gene (reference sequence) as MNHEY and SMNVEV. From the cysteine up to the phenylalanine, the CDR3 has a length of 15 residues. The only DNA kept is the CDR3, 45 bases in frame from the first base. At the junction V is shortened by 2 bases and J by 5 bases; bases outside the gene matches: 6.

As to this clone: Its specific antigen is unknown. Qualities for individual bases were not recorded, and no much larger clone is one base off.

TCR CDR3 regions were amplified from genomic DNA by multiplex PCR using the deep immunoSEQ assay. Extracted genomic DNA from each cell subset was spread evenly across all wells of several immunoSEQ 96-well plates, with each plate serving as a replicate. For sorted subsets, approximately 200 ng of genomic DNA, equivalent to around 29,000 T cell genomes, went into each replicate PCR. Purified libraries were quantified with a Qubit 3.0 fluorometer, sized on a Bioanalyzer 2100, and re-quantified with the KAPA Library Quantification kit. Every immunoSEQ 96-well plate was sequenced on a dedicated single-read 150-cycle Illumina NextSeq 550 flow cell. As for the original processing: Because the immunoSEQ output held only junctional sequences and lacked quality scores, the filtering could not match the filtering applied to full-length reads. To assign V/J genes and CDR3, sequences were annotated against IMGT germline references using PyIR, a Python wrapper for IgBLAST v1.9. Any read was removed if the V/J assignment was weak (E-value above 1e-6), the CDR3 was missing, or the read contained stop codons, out-of-frame junctions, or ambiguous translated residues. A V3J clonotype was defined by an identical inferred V gene, J gene, and CDR3 amino acid sequence. Percentage overlap between repertoires was calculated by dividing the number of shared unique clonotypes by the size of the smaller repertoire. Repertoire richness was assessed with RTK rarefaction, the Chao1 estimator, and Recon v2.1 estimates of unobserved clonotypes. For all TCRbeta clonotypes obtained by the gDNA method from several donors, generation probabilities were computed with OLGA. Here the immuneACCESS table is served through TCRdb, limited to in-frame sequences with V and J called. Missing clones are a known gap in these copies; in checked studies unresolved V genes cover under half, and the rest lacks a known reason. That table furnishes V, J and clone size, whereas the DNA furnished D and trimming. In this sample the table shows about 2 million clones, 95% of which occur a single time. The top ten constitute approximately 0.13% of the sample.

The chain couples TRBV27 to TRBJ2-5, with 9 middle bases fitting TRBD2. This clonotype was obtained from a man aged 18 to 30 in good health. What was sequenced was naive CD4+ T cells sorted from blood. In the paper's terms, the cell subset or site label means: CD45RA+ positively selected. Here the CDR3 is given as CASSLAGGRGETQYF. The bases are TGTGCCAGCAGTTTAGCGGGGGGGCGTGGTGAGACCCAGTACTTC.